Sequencing of this T cell receptor (beta chain) was carried out in a study of beta chain features in type 1 diabetes. Across the study: In all, about 110 million sorted cells from all samples were analyzed. General study points: A closer apparent resemblance between naive, central memory and Treg TCRB repertoires was seen in patients than in healthy donors. Shorter TCRB CDR3s, moderately but significantly so, were found in Type 1 diabetes patients in all four CD4+ subsets.

Cell sorting via CD45RO/CCR7/CD25/CD127/CD95/CD27 was performed to obtain CD4+ naive, central memory, regulatory and stem cell-like memory cells. The CDR3 is 13 residues long. The V and J ends lost 7 bases and 6 bases respectively, with 15 bases between them. Germline V gives CDR1 MNHEY, CDR2 SVGAGI. The study reverse transcribed the entire isolated RNA, so it sequenced expressed TCRB transcripts. An average about 3.6 million reads came from naive, central memory and regulatory T cell samples. Sequencing used immunoSEQ multiplex PCR; TCRdb keeps in-frame clones, though not all of them. The table has hundreds of thousands of clones, 13% seen once. This clone was counted a few times. Its antigen is unidentified.

The TCR was taken from a man aged 18 to 30 with type 1 diabetes. The sequencing sample was made of naive CD4+ T cells from blood. The rearrangement uses TRBV6-5 and TRBJ1-1; D gene ambiguous. CDR3 bases: TGTGCCAGCAACGGACGGACCACCCCTGAAGCTTTCTTT. Translating gives CASNGRTTPEAFF.